A single sample is the source of the 8 T cell receptor beta chains below, sequenced in a study of blood T cell repertoires in COVID-19. Repertoires were generated with immunoSEQ multiplex PCR, while TCRdb's copy carries only in-frame clones and drops some. The sample includes around 50,000 clones, more than 75% of them seen just once. Sequenced sample: peripheral blood. All receptors come from an elderly woman with acute or convalescent COVID-19.

The chain recombines TRBV7-3 with TRBJ1-4; TRBD1 matches at 12 bases. Germline CDR1 and CDR2: SGHTA and FQGTGA. The CDR3 is 18 amino acids. With 5 bases clipped from V and 4 bases from J, the junction kept 11 bases outside the gene matches. In DNA form, the CDR3 reads TGTGCCAGCAGCCCCGGGACAGGGGGCGGGGTTGGTAATGAAAAACTGTTTTTT. It encodes CASSPGTGGGVGNEKLFF.

This chain links TRBV4-1 with TRBJ2-5; 7 nucleotides agree with TRBD1. This CDR3 is built from 16 residues. The germline CDR1 and CDR2 sequences are MGHRA and YSYEKL. The trim removed 0 bases at V and 4 bases at J, leaving 8 bases unmatched. CDR3 coding DNA: TGCGCCAGCAGCCAAGAAAACACAGGGGCGAGAGAGACCCAGTACTTC. Amino acid sequence: CASSQENTGARETQYF.

This chain joins TRBV23-1 and TRBJ2-2; D call uncertain. TRBV23-1 is labeled an ORF, and its function is uncertain. The CDR3 sequence is 9 residues long. The CDR3 DNA follows: TGCGCGCCAGTCGGGGAGCTGTTTTTT. Translating it yields CAPVGELFF.

There are a few counts of this clone. This chain connects TRBV2 to TRBJ1-5; 7 nucleotides match TRBD1. The germline V gene encodes CDR1 SNHLY and CDR2 FYNNEI. Trimming at V came to 6 bases and at J to 6 bases, leaving 8 bases not matched to a gene. The CDR3 totals 14 residues. The CDR3 is CASSHDRDLQPQHF. As DNA, the CDR3 is TGTGCCAGCAGCCACGACAGGGACCTTCAGCCCCAGCATTTT. The whole variable domain, filled in from reference TRBV2 and TRBJ1-5, reads EPEVTQTPSHQVTQMGQEVILRCVPISNHLYFYWYRQILGQKVEFLVSFYNNEISEKSEIFDDQFSVERPDGSNFTLKIRSTKLEDSAMYFCASSHDRDLQPQHFGDGTRLSIL.

This chain links TRBV30 with TRBJ1-4; a weak D match, TRBD1 (6 bases). Germline assignment: CDR1 GTSNPN and CDR2 SVGIG (reference sequence). The CDR3 contains 17 residues. Trimming stripped 3 bases from V and 0 bases from J, with 17 bases between. The CDR3 reads CAWSRGWAGATNEKLFF. The CDR3 nucleotides read TGTGCCTGGAGCCGCGGTTGGGCAGGGGCAACTAATGAAAAACTGTTTTTT.

V usage is TRBV3-1 (or the pseudogene TRBV3-2) and J usage is TRBJ2-5; TRBD1 might be the D (9 bases). The germline V gene has CDR1 LGHDT and CDR2 YNNKEL (reference sequence). The germline V and J ends were trimmed by 6 bases and 5 bases, with 22 bases remaining between them. CDR3 length: 16 residues. CDR3: CASRYTGGGGRETQYF. The CDR3 DNA sequence: TGTGCCAGCAGATATACAGGGGGCGGGGGGCGCGAGACCCAGTACTTC.

This clone was detected once. A read error may produce the germline difference seen at one junction end. The chain has TRBV14 and TRBJ1-5, with D perhaps matching TRBD1 (5 bases). The CDR3 runs to 19 residues. Germline CDR1 reads SGHDN; CDR2 reads FVKESK. The CDR3 is CASRQAEESWGYSNQPQHF. The CDR3 DNA reads as TGTGCCAGCAGACAAGCCGAGGAGTCCTGGGGCTATAGCAATCAGCCCCAGCATTTT.

This chain connects TRBV19 to TRBJ2-2; the match to TRBD1 covers 8 bases. V gave up 5 bases and J gave up 2 bases; unmatched junction bases: 7. CDR3 length: 16 amino acids. CDR1 and CDR2 (germline): LNHDA, SQIVND (reference sequence). The CDR3 spells CASSRPQGANTGELFF. The CDR3 nucleotides are TGTGCCAGTAGTCGGCCGCAGGGGGCTAACACCGGGGAGCTGTTTTTT.